Below, 28 T cell receptor beta chains from the same sample are listed, as sequenced in a study of cytomegalovirus exposure and HLA in healthy donors. In the PCR, 60 Vbeta and 13 Jbeta primers were used. The protocol was immunoSEQ multiplex PCR, while the TCRdb copy is restricted to in-frame clones and leaves out a portion. The sample yields approximately 150,000 clones, 79% seen once. Sequencing input: PBMCs. The receptors come from a human donor in good health.

This chain uses TRBV11-3 with TRBJ2-1, with 8 bases that match TRBD2. The CDR3 consists of 15 residues. Germline V gene lookup returns CDR1 SGHNT and CDR2 YENEEA. Trimming at V came to 4 bases and at J to 5 bases, leaving 7 bases not matched to a gene. The CDR3 reads CASSSRLAPDNEQFF. The CDR3 DNA follows: TGTGCCAGCAGCTCACGACTAGCGCCGGACAATGAGCAGTTCTTC.

The rearrangement joins TRBV7-9 to TRBJ1-2; perhaps TRBD1 as D (6 bases). From germline, CDR1 is SEHNR and CDR2 FQNEAQ (reference sequence). V lost 2 bases and J 6 bases, leaving 13 bases between the germline ends. The CDR3 loop spans 14 amino acids. CDR3 in amino acids: CASSLITGPDGYTF. The CDR3 coding sequence is TGTGCCAGCAGCTTAATAACAGGGCCGGATGGCTACACCTTC.

The chain carries TRBV6-5 and TRBJ1-2; 7 positions match TRBD1. The V segment lost 6 bases and the J segment 5 bases; nucleotides outside the gene matches: 12. This CDR3 region has 15 residues. Germline CDR1 and CDR2: MNHEY and SVGAGI. CDR3 region: CASSDRQTGRYGYTF. Here the CDR3 DNA reads TGTGCCAGCAGCGACCGTCAGACAGGGAGGTATGGCTACACCTTC.

This clone appeared once. This chain connects TRBV5-4 to TRBJ2-2; 15 bases map to TRBD2. CDR1 is SGHNT, CDR2 YYREEE, per germline (reference sequence). The V gene end was trimmed by 7 bases and the J gene end by 4 bases; junction bases not matched to a gene: 17. There are 20 residues in the CDR3. The CDR3 region is CASGKNPGLAGGKSTGELFF. DNA of the CDR3: TGTGCCAGCGGCAAGAATCCGGGACTAGCGGGAGGCAAGTCCACCGGGGAGCTGTTTTTT.

The chain carries TRBV25-1 and TRBJ2-5; a possible D gene is TRBD1 (5 bases). The CDR3 runs 14 residues. Per the germline V gene, CDR1 is MGHDK and CDR2 is SYGVNS. Trimming removed 10 bases at V and 2 bases at J, with 17 bases between. The CDR3, as DNA: TGTGCCATTTCGAAGGGGCAGCCACAAGAGACCCAGTACTTC. Protein: CAISKGQPQETQYF. The full variable domain, in which reference TRBV25-1 and TRBJ2-5 provide the parts outside the CDR3, is EADIYQTPRYLVIGTGKKITLECSQTMGHDKMYWYQQDPGMELHLIHYSYGVNSTEKGDLSSESTVSRIRTEHFPLTLESARPSHTSQYLCAISKGQPQETQYFGPGTRLLVL.

This clone has more than one count but fewer than ten. The CDR3 reads CASSPPTGWDGYTF. In DNA, the CDR3 is TGCGCCAGCAGCCCTCCTACAGGGTGGGATGGCTACACCTTC. The chain employs TRBV10-2 and TRBJ1-2, with D maybe TRBD1 (6 bases). The CDR3 loop spans 14 amino acids. CDR1 is WSHSY and CDR2 is SAAADI in the germline V gene. V was clipped by 6 bases and J by 6 bases, with 17 bases between them.

This clone was counted once. The chain joins TRBV19 to TRBJ2-7, with 11 bases identical to TRBD2. The CDR3 spans 17 residues. The V segment lost 5 bases and the J segment 7 bases; nucleotides outside the gene matches: 16. Germline-derived CDR1 and CDR2 are LNHDA and SQIVND (reference sequence). CDR3 nucleotides: TGTGCCAGTAGTGTACGTATGGGACTAGCGGAGTCTCCTGAGCAGTACTTC. Translated, it gives CASSVRMGLAESPEQYF.

The genes are TRBV9 and TRBJ1-3, with D perhaps TRBD1 (6 bases). This CDR3 comprises 16 residues. Germline V gene data show CDR1 as SGDLS and CDR2 as YYNGEE. The V and J ends lost 7 bases and 3 bases respectively, with 20 bases between them. The CDR3 here is CASGGAGEGYGNTIYF. The CDR3 coding sequence is TGTGCCAGCGGGGGAGCAGGGGAAGGTTATGGAAACACCATATATTTT.

Only a few counts were recorded for this clone. Other DNA sequences in this specimen translate into the identical CDR3. The CDR3 DNA reads as TGTGCCAGCAGCGCACCAGGACAGCAAAATCAGCCCCAGCATTTT. It specifies CASSAPGQQNQPQHF. This sequence joins TRBV5-8 and TRBJ1-5, with a weak D call TRBD1 (6 bases). Germline CDR1 reads SGHTS; CDR2 reads YDEGEE. V was trimmed by 4 bases and J by 4 bases, leaving 15 bases between them. This CDR3 is built from 15 residues.

V gene TRBV6-5 combines with J gene TRBJ1-5, with D unclear. Trimming took off 4 bases at V and 4 bases at J, with 14 bases between the two ends. CDR1 is MNHEY and CDR2 is SVGAGI in the germline V gene. There are 15 residues in the CDR3. The CDR3 DNA follows: TGTGCCAGCAGTTTACCGGGAGACGGGAATCAGCCCCAGCATTTT. Its translation: CASSLPGDGNQPQHF.

The chain is built from TRBV4-2 and TRBJ2-5; TRBD2 is a possible D gene (6 bases). This CDR3 region has 15 residues. Germline CDR1 LGHNA, CDR2 YNFKEQ. Trimming stripped 0 bases from V and 2 bases from J, with 10 bases between. The CDR3 spells CASSQDGGIQETQYF. The DNA of the CDR3 is TGTGCCAGCAGCCAAGACGGCGGGATTCAAGAGACCCAGTACTTC.

The table lists this clone with a count of one. This chain joins TRBV19 and TRBJ2-1; 12 nucleotides line up with TRBD2. V shed 5 bases and J 0 bases; nucleotides not matched to a gene: 8. In germline, CDR1 is LNHDA, CDR2 SQIVND (reference sequence). The CDR3 runs 18 residues. The CDR3 region is CASSLLAGGGSSYNEQFF. CDR3 bases: TGTGCCAGTAGTCTACTAGCGGGGGGCGGGAGCTCCTACAATGAGCAGTTCTTC.

The V and J genes are TRBV4-2 and TRBJ2-3; a weak D match, TRBD1 (6 bases). Per germline, CDR1 LGHNA and CDR2 YNFKEQ. V lost 2 bases to trimming and J lost 9 bases, with 15 bases between them. The CDR3 spans 14 residues. Written as DNA, the CDR3 is TGTGCCAGCAGCCAACTTGCACCGGGACACACGCAGTATTTT. Translated, it gives CASSQLAPGHTQYF.

The chain couples TRBV19 to TRBJ2-7; TRBD2 might be the D (5 bases). Trimming took 2 bases from V and 3 from J, leaving 11 bases between them. The CDR3 sequence is 14 residues long. In germline, CDR1 is LNHDA, CDR2 SQIVND (reference sequence). CDR3 bases: TGTGCCAGTAGTATATTTACGGGAAACTACGAGCAGTACTTC. Its translation is CASSIFTGNYEQYF.

The chain joins TRBV10-3 to TRBJ1-1, with TRBD1 identical over 8 bases. The germline gives CDR1 ENHRY, CDR2 SYGVKD. The V segment lost 4 bases and the J segment 5 bases; nucleotides outside the gene matches: 6. The CDR3 sequence is 14 residues long. The CDR3 here is CAISGTGKGTEAFF. In DNA form, the CDR3 reads TGTGCCATCAGTGGGACAGGGAAGGGGACTGAAGCTTTCTTT.

The gene calls are TRBV7-9 and TRBJ1-1; unclear D gene. CDR3 length: 14 residues. Per the germline V gene, CDR1 is SEHNR and CDR2 is FQNEAQ (reference sequence). V was cut by 7 bases and J by 1 base, with 13 bases left in between. This CDR3 is CASTIHNTNTEAFF. The CDR3 coding sequence is TGTGCCAGCACGATCCATAACACGAACACTGAAGCTTTCTTT.

V gene TRBV10-3 combines with J gene TRBJ2-3; 7 bases fit TRBD2. Germline CDR1 ENHRY, CDR2 SYGVKD. V trimming: 8 bases; J trimming: 2 bases; junction bases outside the gene matches: 7. The CDR3 has 14 amino acids. CDR3 in DNA: TGTGCCATCTGGGGCGGGAGCCCCACAGATACGCAGTATTTT. This translates into CAIWGGSPTDTQYF.

V gene TRBV19 combines with J gene TRBJ2-1; weak D call: TRBD1 (7 bases). Trimming took 5 bases from V and 7 from J, leaving 15 bases between them. The CDR3 has 14 amino acids. Germline V gives CDR1 LNHDA, CDR2 SQIVND (reference sequence). The CDR3 protein is CASSVDRDLNEQFF. CDR3 nucleotide sequence: TGTGCCAGTAGTGTCGACAGGGACTTGAATGAGCAGTTCTTC.

The CDR3 DNA reads as TGTGCCAGCAGCCAAGTATTCACGAGCGGGAGGGCGGGGGACATTCAGTACTTC. Protein: CASSQVFTSGRAGDIQYF. V usage is TRBV14 and J usage is TRBJ2-4; 10 bases agree with TRBD2. The CDR3 contains 18 residues. V was pared by 1 base and J by 8 bases, with 14 bases of the junction left unmatched. CDR1 and CDR2 from the germline V gene are SGHDN and FVKESK.

This clone was counted between two and nine times. The rearrangement uses TRBV27 and TRBJ2-2; weak D call: TRBD2 (5 bases). This CDR3 is built from 12 residues. Germline V gives CDR1 MNHEY, CDR2 SMNVEV (reference sequence). V was trimmed by 6 bases and J by 8 bases, leaving 10 bases between them. The CDR3 protein is CASSARRGELFF. DNA for the CDR3: TGTGCCAGCAGCGCGCGGAGGGGGGAGCTGTTTTTT.

This chain uses TRBV30 with TRBJ1-1, with D possibly being TRBD1 (6 bases). Germline values: CDR1 GTSNPN, CDR2 SVGIG (reference sequence). The CDR3 is made up of 12 amino acids. V was clipped by 2 bases and J by 6 bases, with 10 bases between them. DNA for the CDR3: TGTGCCTGGAGTATCGGACAGCCTGAAGCTTTCTTT. It specifies CAWSIGQPEAFF.

V is TRBV11-2 and J is TRBJ1-4; TRBD1 matches 7 bases. CDR3 length: 15 amino acids. In germline, CDR1 is SGHAT, CDR2 FQNNGV. Unmatched junction bases numbered 8, after V lost 5 bases and J lost 5 bases. The CDR3 DNA follows: TGTGCCAGCAGCACATACAGGGGCGGGAATGAAAAACTGTTTTTT. It translates to CASSTYRGGNEKLFF.

This clone was seen a single time. The chain joins TRBV7-9 to TRBJ2-7; perhaps TRBD1 as D (5 bases). V was pared by 1 base and J by 5 bases, with 15 bases between. The CDR3 totals 15 residues. CDR1 and CDR2 from the germline V gene are SEHNR and FQNEAQ (reference sequence). The CDR3 DNA reads as TGTGCCAGCAGCTTAGGATGGGGCGGCTTGCACGAGCAGTACTTC. Its translation is CASSLGWGGLHEQYF.

The chain recombines TRBV7-9 with TRBJ1-1; D is perhaps TRBD1 (6 bases). This CDR3 region has 14 residues. The V end lost 11 bases, the J end lost 0 bases, and 16 bases lay between the germline ends. The germline V gene has CDR1 SEHNR and CDR2 FQNEAQ (reference sequence). CDR3 residues: CAPHYQGLNTEAFF. CDR3 DNA sequence: TGTGCCCCCCATTATCAGGGGTTGAACACTGAAGCTTTCTTT. Combining the CDR3 with reference TRBV7-9 and TRBJ1-1 gives the whole variable domain DTGVSQNPRHKITKRGQNVTFRCDPISEHNRLYWYRQTLGQGPEFLTYFQNEAQLEKSRLLSDRFSAERPKGSFSTLEIQRTEQGDSAMYLCAPHYQGLNTEAFFGQGTRLTVV.

The J gene is TRBJ2-5, the V gene TRBV6-1, with 10 nucleotides matching TRBD1. This CDR3 contains 18 residues. Unmatched junction bases numbered 14, after V lost 4 bases and J lost 3 bases. The germline V gene encodes CDR1 MNHNS and CDR2 SASEGT. The CDR3 DNA sequence: TGTGCCAGCAGTGTAAAGTCCTCCCCCGGGACAGGGGAAGAGACCCAGTACTTC. Its translation: CASSVKSSPGTGEETQYF.

The table lists this clone with a few counts. CDR3 residues: CASSFSGGPYGYTF. CDR3 DNA: TGTGCCAGTAGTTTTTCAGGGGGCCCCTATGGCTACACCTTC. The chain recombines TRBV19 with TRBJ1-2; 8 nucleotides match TRBD1. The CDR3 loop spans 14 amino acids. V was clipped by 5 bases and J by 4 bases; unmatched bases: 6. The germline V gene has CDR1 LNHDA and CDR2 SQIVND (reference sequence).

Only a few counts were recorded for this clone. The chain has TRBV25-1 and TRBJ2-7, with D perhaps matching TRBD2 (6 bases). This CDR3 is built from 13 residues. The V gene's germline CDR1 is MGHDK and CDR2 SYGVNS. V was shortened by 4 bases and J by 2 bases, with 9 bases between the two germline ends. DNA for the CDR3: TGTGCCAGCAGTGCGGGAGTGCCCTACGAGCAGTACTTC. This translates into CASSAGVPYEQYF.

The gene calls are TRBV6-1 and TRBJ1-6; TRBD1 matches at 7 bases. The germline CDR1 and CDR2 sequences are MNHNS and SASEGT. The J segment lost 9 bases and the V segment lost 7 bases, leaving 12 bases of the junction unmatched. The CDR3 is made up of 15 amino acids. For the CDR3, the DNA is TGTGCCAGCAAATGGGGACAGCCCGCCGCTTCACCCCTCCACTTT. Its protein is CASKWGQPAASPLHF.